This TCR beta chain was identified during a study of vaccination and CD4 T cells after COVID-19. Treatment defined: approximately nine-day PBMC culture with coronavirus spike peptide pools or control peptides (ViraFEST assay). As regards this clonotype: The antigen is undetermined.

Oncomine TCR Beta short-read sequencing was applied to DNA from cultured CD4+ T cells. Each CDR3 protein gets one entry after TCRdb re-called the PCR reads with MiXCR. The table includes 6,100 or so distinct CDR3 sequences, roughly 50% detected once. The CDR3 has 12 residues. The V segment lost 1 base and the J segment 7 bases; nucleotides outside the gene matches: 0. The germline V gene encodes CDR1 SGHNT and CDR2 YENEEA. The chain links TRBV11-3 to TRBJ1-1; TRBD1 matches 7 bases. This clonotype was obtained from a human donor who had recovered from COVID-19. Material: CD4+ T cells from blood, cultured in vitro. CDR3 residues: CASSLGQGEAFF. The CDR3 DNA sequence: TGTGCCAGCAGCTTAGGACAGGGTGAAGCTTTCTTT.